The 30 T cell receptor beta chains presented below share a single source sample, sequenced in a study of beta chain features in type 1 diabetes (dated 2018 in TCRdb). The library was made by the immunoSEQ multiplex PCR assay. The High Capacity cDNA Reverse Transcription Kit was used to reverse transcribe all of the isolated RNA, meaning that expressed TCRB transcripts were what got sequenced. This immuneACCESS table, as held by TCRdb, lists in-frame sequences with V and J called but not all clones. Of the missing ones, under half trace to an unresolved V gene in checked studies; the others have no known cause. The sample data list hundreds of thousands of clones, and around 15% of these were observed just once. The top ten hold 0.09% to 0.095% of the sample. Source material: naive CD4+ T cells from blood. In light of the paper, this sample's cell subset or site label describes: true naive CD4+ T cells. These receptors came from a man aged 18 to 35 in good health.

This clone was observed a handful of times. The chain recombines TRBV28 with TRBJ1-1, with D maybe TRBD1 (6 bases). Trimming left V 6 bases short and J 0 bases short, with 17 bases between. Germline assignment: CDR1 MDHEN and CDR2 SYDVKM. The CDR3 length is 16 residues. CDR3 nucleotides: TGTGCCAGCAGCTCGACCGTCGACAGGTTGAACACTGAAGCTTTCTTT. It yields the protein CASSSTVDRLNTEAFF.

This clone has more than one count but fewer than ten. This chain connects TRBV2 to TRBJ2-2; D is ambiguous. Germline CDR1 and CDR2: SNHLY and FYNNEI. Trimming shortened V by 6 bases and J by 4 bases, and 3 bases separated the two germline ends. The CDR3 has 11 amino acids. CDR3: CASSPTGELFF. DNA of the CDR3: TGTGCCAGCAGCCCCACCGGGGAGCTGTTTTTT.

Only a few counts were recorded for this clone. This chain connects TRBV18 to TRBJ2-1, with TRBD2 matching over 8 bases. Per germline, CDR1 KGHSH and CDR2 LQKENI. This CDR3 has 16 amino acids. V lost 3 bases and J lost 3; bases outside the gene matches: 7. CDR3: CASSPGGRRLYNEQFF. The DNA for the CDR3 is TGTGCCAGCTCACCTGGCGGGAGGCGCCTCTACAATGAGCAGTTCTTC.

The chain is built from TRBV7-9 and TRBJ1-1; no clear D gene. Trimming removed 3 bases from V and 1 base from J, with 9 bases in between. This CDR3 is built from 14 residues. CDR1 is SEHNR, CDR2 FQNEAQ, per germline (reference sequence). The CDR3 DNA follows: TGTGCCAGCAGCTTTTACGAACGGAACACTGAAGCTTTCTTT. As protein: CASSFYERNTEAFF.

This sequence joins TRBV18 and TRBJ1-2, with TRBD1 as a possible D gene (6 bases). V lost 5 bases to trimming and J lost 6 bases, with 10 bases between them. The CDR3 consists of 12 residues. Germline loops: CDR1 KGHSH, CDR2 LQKENI. The CDR3 protein is CASSLDRNGYTF. CDR3 nucleotide sequence: TGTGCCAGCTCATTGGACAGAAATGGCTACACCTTC.

In its sample, this clone was seen a few times. V and J are TRBV5-1 and TRBJ2-1; D unresolved. The CDR3 totals 15 residues. The ends were cut back, 2 bases at V and 10 bases at J, with 19 bases in the middle. Germline V gene sequence: CDR1 SGHRS, CDR2 YFSETQ. The CDR3 region has the DNA TGCGCCAGCAGCTTCTTGGGTGTGGTAGCAGAAGAGCAGTTCTTC. It specifies CASSFLGVVAEEQFF.

This clone was seen only a few times. V is TRBV28 and J is TRBJ1-5, with D perhaps matching TRBD1 (6 bases). CDR3 size: 15 residues. The germline V gene encodes CDR1 MDHEN and CDR2 SYDVKM. V lost 2 bases and J lost 5, with 13 bases in between. DNA of the CDR3: TGTGCCAGCAGTTTACGAGGACAGATCGATCAGCCCCAGCATTTT. It translates to CASSLRGQIDQPQHF.

The rearrangement links TRBV28 to TRBJ1-2, with D perhaps TRBD1 (6 bases). The V and J ends lost 4 bases and 7 bases respectively, with 19 bases between them. The CDR3 has 15 amino acids. Germline CDR1 reads MDHEN; CDR2 reads SYDVKM. CDR3 sequence: CASSSENVRGFGYTF. The CDR3 coding sequence is TGTGCCAGCAGTTCCGAAAACGTTAGGGGGTTTGGCTACACCTTC.

In DNA, the CDR3 is TGTGCCACCAGCAGACCGGGACGAAAGTATGGCTACACCTTC. Protein sequence: CATSRPGRKYGYTF. The chain has TRBV15 and TRBJ1-2, with D possibly being TRBD1 (5 bases). Germline CDR1 LNHNV, CDR2 YYDKDF (reference sequence). The CDR3 has 14 residues. Trimming cost V 2 bases and J 5 bases, with 12 bases left between them. Full variable domain (missing parts from reference TRBV15 and TRBJ1-2): DAMVIQNPRYQVTQFGKPVTLSCSQTLNHNVMYWYQQKSSQAPKLLFHYYDKDFNNEADTPDNFQSRRPNTSFCFLDIRSPGLGDTAMYLCATSRPGRKYGYTFGSGTRLTVV.

With regard to this clone: Distinct nucleotide sequences in the sample also encode this CDR3. The chain combines TRBV11-1 with TRBJ2-3; D remains unclear. Germline CDR1 SGHAT, CDR2 FQDESV (reference sequence). The CDR3 is 15 residues long. Trimming left V 1 base short and J 2 bases short, with 10 bases between. The CDR3 region has the DNA TGTGCCAGCAGCTTAGGGCAGACCTCCACAGATACGCAGTATTTT. This encodes CASSLGQTSTDTQYF. The whole variable domain, filled in from reference TRBV11-1 and TRBJ2-3, reads EAEVAQSPRYKITEKSQAVAFWCDPISGHATLYWYRQILGQGPELLVQFQDESVVDDSQLPKDRFSAERLKGVDSTLKIQPAELGDSAMYLCASSLGQTSTDTQYFGPGTRLTVL.

In its sample, this clone was seen a few times. The chain recombines TRBV5-4 with TRBJ2-7, with D possibly being TRBD2 (7 bases). V was trimmed by 1 base and J by 5 bases, leaving 13 bases between them. The V gene's germline CDR1 is SGHNT and CDR2 YYREEE (reference sequence). The CDR3 is 14 amino acids. The CDR3 here is CASSLWGGLDEQYF. The DNA for the CDR3 is TGTGCCAGCAGCTTGTGGGGGGGCCTGGACGAGCAGTACTTC.

This clone was found a few times. The chain is built from TRBV6-1 and TRBJ1-1; 8 positions match TRBD1. CDR1 and CDR2 (germline): MNHNS, SASEGT. V shed 3 bases and J 5 bases; nucleotides not matched to a gene: 2. The CDR3 runs 13 residues. CDR3 loop: CASSEDRATEAFF. The CDR3 coding sequence is TGTGCCAGCAGTGAGGACAGGGCGACTGAAGCTTTCTTT.

This rearrangement joins TRBV10-3 to TRBJ2-1; 8 bases align to TRBD1. In germline, CDR1 is ENHRY, CDR2 SYGVKD. There are 14 residues in the CDR3. V lost 8 bases to trimming and J lost 2 bases; unmatched junction nucleotides: 5. The CDR3 DNA sequence: TGTGCCATCGGAAGGACAGGGCCCTACAATGAGCAGTTCTTC. Translating it yields CAIGRTGPYNEQFF.

This sequence joins TRBV19 and TRBJ2-1; 11 bases match TRBD2. The J segment lost 6 bases and the V segment lost 2 bases, leaving 9 bases of the junction unmatched. The CDR3 runs to 17 residues. Germline loops: CDR1 LNHDA, CDR2 SQIVND (reference sequence). The CDR3 is CASSIRVSGRVPNEQFF. CDR3 bases: TGTGCCAGTAGTATAAGGGTTAGCGGGAGGGTTCCCAATGAGCAGTTCTTC.

This clone was detected only once. The gene calls are TRBV5-1 and TRBJ1-2; 7 nucleotides align to TRBD1. V lost 9 bases to trimming and J lost 4 bases; unmatched junction nucleotides: 9. Germline V gene sequence: CDR1 SGHRS, CDR2 YFSETQ. This CDR3 spans 13 amino acids. CDR3 DNA: TGCGCCATCCCCCGGGCAGGGGGCTATGGCTACACCTTC. This gives the protein CAIPRAGGYGYTF.

The genes are TRBV28 and TRBJ1-3, with D uncertain. Germline V gene data show CDR1 as MDHEN and CDR2 as SYDVKM. The CDR3 spans 12 residues. V lost 6 bases and J lost 3, with 6 bases in between. Written as DNA, the CDR3 is TGTGCCAGCAGGGGTAATGGAAACACCATATATTTT. Encoded protein: CASRGNGNTIYF.

This clone was detected only a few times. The gene calls are TRBV7-2 and TRBJ2-7, with 10 bases that match TRBD2. Germline V lookup: CDR1 SGHTA, CDR2 FQGNSA. CDR3 length: 15 residues. Unmatched junction bases numbered 8, after V lost 6 bases and J lost 3 bases. As DNA, the CDR3 is TGTGCCAGCAGAACCGGGACTAGCGTCAGCTACGAGCAGTACTTC. It specifies CASRTGTSVSYEQYF.

This chain links TRBV10-3 with TRBJ2-5; D is possibly TRBD2 (6 bases). Germline CDR1 is ENHRY and CDR2 is SYGVKD. The CDR3 is 14 amino acids. Trimming shortened V by 0 bases and J by 7 bases, and 12 bases separated the two germline ends. The CDR3 reads CAISESGGKVTQYF. CDR3 nucleotides: TGTGCCATCAGTGAGTCTGGAGGGAAAGTGACCCAGTACTTC.

J is TRBJ1-4 and V is TRBV4-3; TRBD1 matches 8 bases. Germline-derived CDR1 and CDR2 are LGHNA and YSLEER. The J segment lost 6 bases and the V segment lost 7 bases, leaving 10 bases of the junction unmatched. The CDR3 is 15 residues long. This chain's CDR3 is CASTLQGTGYEKLFF. The DNA of the CDR3 is TGCGCCAGCACCCTACAGGGGACAGGTTATGAAAAACTGTTTTTT.

This clone was seen at least ten times. This chain connects TRBV10-3 to TRBJ2-3; a weak D match, TRBD1 (5 bases). Germline V lookup: CDR1 ENHRY, CDR2 SYGVKD. This CDR3 contains 13 residues. V gave up 6 bases and J gave up 5 bases, with 12 bases separating them. The CDR3 bases are TGTGCCATCAGGGATACAGGTGGAGATACGCAGTATTTT. It specifies CAIRDTGGDTQYF.

This clone was counted a few times. Other DNA sequences from this sample encode an identical CDR3 as well. The chain has TRBV7-9 and TRBJ1-4; no clear D gene. The CDR3 is made up of 12 amino acids. The ends were cut back, 1 base at V and 8 bases at J, with 5 bases in the middle. From germline, CDR1 is SEHNR and CDR2 FQNEAQ (reference sequence). This CDR3 is CASSLGREKLFF. CDR3 DNA sequence: TGTGCCAGCAGCTTAGGGCGGGAAAAACTGTTTTTT.

Concerning this clone itself: Other DNA sequences in the same sample also yield this CDR3. The chain carries TRBV28 and TRBJ2-3, with D possibly TRBD1 on 6 matching bases. Germline loops: CDR1 MDHEN, CDR2 SYDVKM. The CDR3 totals 15 residues. Trimming shortened V by 5 bases and J by 0 bases, and 12 bases separated the two germline ends. As DNA, the CDR3 is TGTGCCAGCAGTCGCAGGGGTGTAAGCACAGATACGCAGTATTTT. As protein: CASSRRGVSTDTQYF.

The rearrangement joins TRBV4-1 to TRBJ1-4; D might be TRBD1 (6 bases). V was cut by 5 bases and J by 8 bases, with 15 bases left in between. Germline V gives CDR1 MGHRA, CDR2 YSYEKL. The CDR3 is 14 amino acids. The CDR3 DNA follows: TGCGCCAGCAGCAACAGGGTGGGGTCCGAAAAACTGTTTTTT. Protein: CASSNRVGSEKLFF.

V usage is TRBV19 and J usage is TRBJ1-1; no definite D call. This CDR3 spans 15 amino acids. The V and J ends lost 2 bases and 2 bases respectively, with 12 bases between them. The germline V gene encodes CDR1 LNHDA and CDR2 SQIVND (reference sequence). The DNA of the CDR3 is TGTGCCAGTAGTATATTTGGTACACAAAACACTGAAGCTTTCTTT. Its protein product is CASSIFGTQNTEAFF.

There are a few counts of this clone. The J gene is TRBJ2-7, the V gene TRBV9; 12 bases map to TRBD2. Germline V gives CDR1 SGDLS, CDR2 YYNGEE. Trimming removed 0 bases from V and 2 bases from J; junction bases left unmatched: 3. CDR3 length: 16 amino acids. In nucleotides, the CDR3 is TGTGCCAGCAGCGTAGGGACTAGCGGGGCCACCTACGAGCAGTACTTC. Translating gives CASSVGTSGATYEQYF.

V gene TRBV11-3 combines with J gene TRBJ1-1; 8 nucleotides agree with TRBD1. The CDR3 consists of 15 residues. Germline V gene lookup returns CDR1 SGHNT and CDR2 YENEEA. V lost 0 bases to trimming and J lost 3 bases; unmatched junction nucleotides: 3. The CDR3 sequence: CASSLEGTGHTEAFF. The DNA of the CDR3 is TGTGCCAGCAGCTTAGAGGGGACAGGACACACTGAAGCTTTCTTT.

The gene calls are TRBV28 and TRBJ2-4, with 10 bases aligning to TRBD2. V lost 4 bases to trimming and J lost 1 base; unmatched junction nucleotides: 10. The germline V gene has CDR1 MDHEN and CDR2 SYDVKM. The CDR3 has 18 amino acids. The CDR3 DNA is TGTGCCAGCAGTTCAGCGGGGGGGCCCTCCCTCGCCAAAAACATTCAGTACTTC. Translating it yields CASSSAGGPSLAKNIQYF.

The table lists this clone with many counts. Other nucleotide sequences in the sample specify the same CDR3. This chain connects TRBV11-2 to TRBJ2-3; no definite D call. Trimming took 5 bases from V and 1 from J, leaving 4 bases between them. The CDR3 has 12 residues. The germline CDR1 and CDR2 sequences are SGHAT and FQNNGV. CDR3 amino acids: CASSPGTDTQYF. For the CDR3, the DNA is TGTGCCAGCAGCCCTGGCACAGATACGCAGTATTTT.

This chain joins TRBV7-2 and TRBJ1-1, with TRBD1 matching over 8 bases. From germline, CDR1 is SGHTA and CDR2 FQGNSA. The V gene end was trimmed by 4 bases and the J gene end by 6 bases; junction bases not matched to a gene: 7. CDR3 length: 14 residues. This CDR3 reads CASSYQGAGAEAFF. Written as DNA, the CDR3 is TGTGCCAGCAGCTATCAGGGGGCGGGAGCTGAAGCTTTCTTT.

This clone was recorded a few times. The chain is built from TRBV6-5 and TRBJ2-1; no clear D gene. This CDR3 is 9 amino acids long. Deletions cut 8 bases from V and 8 bases from J, with 4 bases between. The V gene's germline CDR1 is MNHEY and CDR2 SVGAGI. The CDR3 coding sequence is TGTGCCAGCGGCCATGAGCAGTTCTTC. It specifies CASGHEQFF.